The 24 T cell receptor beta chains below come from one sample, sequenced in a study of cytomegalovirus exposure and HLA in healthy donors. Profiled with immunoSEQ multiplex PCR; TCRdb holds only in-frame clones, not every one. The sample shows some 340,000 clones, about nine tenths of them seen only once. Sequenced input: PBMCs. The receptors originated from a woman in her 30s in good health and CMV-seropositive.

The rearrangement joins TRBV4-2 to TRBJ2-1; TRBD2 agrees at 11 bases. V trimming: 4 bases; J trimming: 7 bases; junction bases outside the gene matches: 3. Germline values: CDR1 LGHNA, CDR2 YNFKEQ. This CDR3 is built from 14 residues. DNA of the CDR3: TGTGCCAGCAGCCCGGGACTAGCGGTAAATGAGCAGTTCTTC. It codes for CASSPGLAVNEQFF.

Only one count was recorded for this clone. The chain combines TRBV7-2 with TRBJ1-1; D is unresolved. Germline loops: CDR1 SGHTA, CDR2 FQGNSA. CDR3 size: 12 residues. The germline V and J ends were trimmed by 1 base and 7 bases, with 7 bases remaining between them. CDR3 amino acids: CASSLDRSEAFF. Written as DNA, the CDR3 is TGTGCCAGCAGCTTAGACCGGAGTGAAGCTTTCTTT.

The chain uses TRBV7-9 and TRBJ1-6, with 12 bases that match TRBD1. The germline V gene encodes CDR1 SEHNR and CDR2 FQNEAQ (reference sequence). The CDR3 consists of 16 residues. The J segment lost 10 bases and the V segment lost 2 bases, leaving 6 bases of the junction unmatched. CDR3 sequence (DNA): TGTGCCAGCAGCTTAAAGGGACAGGGGGCGAGCTCACCCCTCCACTTT. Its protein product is CASSLKGQGASSPLHF.

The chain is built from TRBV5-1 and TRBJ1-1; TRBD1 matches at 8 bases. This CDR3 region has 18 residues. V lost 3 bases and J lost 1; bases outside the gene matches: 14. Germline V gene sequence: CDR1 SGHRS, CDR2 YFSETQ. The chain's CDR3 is CASSWGDRGGFWNTEAFF. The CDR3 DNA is TGCGCCAGCAGCTGGGGCGACAGGGGCGGGTTTTGGAACACTGAAGCTTTCTTT.

As DNA, the CDR3 is TGTGCCAGCAGTTCTCCACCCAAGGGATCCTATGGCTACACCTTC. Its translation is CASSSPPKGSYGYTF. The chain couples TRBV27 to TRBJ1-2; no clear D gene. The germline gives CDR1 MNHEY, CDR2 SMNVEV (reference sequence). The ends were cut back, 4 bases at V and 4 bases at J, with 16 bases in the middle. CDR3 length equals 15 residues.

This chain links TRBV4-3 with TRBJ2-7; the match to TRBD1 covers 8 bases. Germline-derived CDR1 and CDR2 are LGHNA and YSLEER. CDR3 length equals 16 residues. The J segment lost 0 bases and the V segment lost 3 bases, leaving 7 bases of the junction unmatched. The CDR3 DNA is TGCGCCAGCAGCCAGGCCAGGGGGCGCTTCTCCTACGAGCAGTACTTC. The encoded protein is CASSQARGRFSYEQYF.

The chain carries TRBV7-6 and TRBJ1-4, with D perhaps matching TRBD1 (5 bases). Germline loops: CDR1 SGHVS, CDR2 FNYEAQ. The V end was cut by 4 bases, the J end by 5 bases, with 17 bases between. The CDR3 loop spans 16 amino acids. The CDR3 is CASSSHPRTLNEKLFF. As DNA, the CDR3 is TGTGCCAGCAGCTCCCACCCCCGGACACTGAATGAAAAACTGTTTTTT.

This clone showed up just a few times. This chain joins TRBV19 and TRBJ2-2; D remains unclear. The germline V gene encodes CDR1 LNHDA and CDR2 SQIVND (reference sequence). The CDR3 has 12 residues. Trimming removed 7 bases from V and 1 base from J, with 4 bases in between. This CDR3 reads CASTGNTGELFF. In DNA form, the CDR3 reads TGTGCCAGTACAGGGAACACCGGGGAGCTGTTTTTT. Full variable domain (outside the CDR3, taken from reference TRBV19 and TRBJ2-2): DGGITQSPKYLFRKEGQNVTLSCEQNLNHDAMYWYRQDPGQGLRLIYYSQIVNDFQKGDIAEGYSVSREKKESFPLTVTSAQKNPTAFYLCASTGNTGELFFGEGSRLTVL.

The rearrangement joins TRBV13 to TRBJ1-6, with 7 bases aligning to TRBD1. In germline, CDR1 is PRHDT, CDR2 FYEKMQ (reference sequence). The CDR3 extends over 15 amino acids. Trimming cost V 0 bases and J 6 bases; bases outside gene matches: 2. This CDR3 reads CASSLGQGLNSPLHF. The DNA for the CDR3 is TGTGCCAGCAGCTTAGGACAGGGGCTTAATTCACCCCTCCACTTT.

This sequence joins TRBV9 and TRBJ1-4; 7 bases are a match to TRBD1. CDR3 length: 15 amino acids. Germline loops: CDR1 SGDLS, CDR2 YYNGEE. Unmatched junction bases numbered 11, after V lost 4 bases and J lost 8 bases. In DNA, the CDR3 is TGTGCCAGCAGCTATACCGGGACAGTGCTCGAAAAACTGTTTTTT. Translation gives CASSYTGTVLEKLFF.

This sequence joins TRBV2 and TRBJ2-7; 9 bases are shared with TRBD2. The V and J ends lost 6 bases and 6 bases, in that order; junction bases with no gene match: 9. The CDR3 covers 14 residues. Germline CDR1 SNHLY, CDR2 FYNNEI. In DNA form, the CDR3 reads TGTGCCAGCAGAACCGGGACTAGCAGTTCCGAGCAGTACTTC. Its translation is CASRTGTSSSEQYF.

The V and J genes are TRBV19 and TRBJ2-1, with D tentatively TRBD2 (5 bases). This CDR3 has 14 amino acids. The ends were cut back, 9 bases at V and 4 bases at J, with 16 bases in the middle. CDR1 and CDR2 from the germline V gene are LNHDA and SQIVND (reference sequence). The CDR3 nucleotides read TGTGCCAGCGGACTCACGGCCGTTTACAATGAGCAGTTCTTC. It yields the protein CASGLTAVYNEQFF.

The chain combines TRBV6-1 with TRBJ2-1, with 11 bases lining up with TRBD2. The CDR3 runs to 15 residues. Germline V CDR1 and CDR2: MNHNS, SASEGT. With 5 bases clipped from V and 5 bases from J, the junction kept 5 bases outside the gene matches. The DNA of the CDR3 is TGTGCCAGCAGTTTGGGACTAGCGGTAAACAATGAGCAGTTCTTC. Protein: CASSLGLAVNNEQFF.

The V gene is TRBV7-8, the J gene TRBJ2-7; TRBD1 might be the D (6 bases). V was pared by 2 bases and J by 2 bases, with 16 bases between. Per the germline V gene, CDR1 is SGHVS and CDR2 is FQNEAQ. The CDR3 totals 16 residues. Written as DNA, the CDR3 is TGTGCCAGCAGCTTATCCAGGGGTAAGGGGGCCTACGAGCAGTACTTC. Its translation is CASSLSRGKGAYEQYF.

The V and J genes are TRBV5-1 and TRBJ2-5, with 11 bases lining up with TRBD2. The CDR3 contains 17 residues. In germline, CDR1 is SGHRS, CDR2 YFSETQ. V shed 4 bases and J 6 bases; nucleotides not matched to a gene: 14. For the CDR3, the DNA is TGCGCCAGCAGCGTGGTGTCTAGCGGGGGGACAAGCAAGACCCAGTACTTC. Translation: CASSVVSSGGTSKTQYF.

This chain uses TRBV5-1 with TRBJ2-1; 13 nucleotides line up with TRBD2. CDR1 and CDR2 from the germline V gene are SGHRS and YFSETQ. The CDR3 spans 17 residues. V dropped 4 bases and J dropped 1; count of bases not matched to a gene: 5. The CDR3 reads CASSPGTSGVSYNEQFF. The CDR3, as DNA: TGCGCCAGCAGCCCCGGGACTAGCGGGGTTTCCTACAATGAGCAGTTCTTC.

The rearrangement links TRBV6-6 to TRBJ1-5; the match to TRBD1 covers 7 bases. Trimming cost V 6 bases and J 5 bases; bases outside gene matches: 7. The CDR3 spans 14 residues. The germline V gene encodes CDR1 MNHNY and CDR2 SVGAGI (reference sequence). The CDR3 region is CASRSYRGDQPQHF. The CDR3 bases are TGTGCCAGCAGATCATACAGGGGAGATCAGCCCCAGCATTTT.

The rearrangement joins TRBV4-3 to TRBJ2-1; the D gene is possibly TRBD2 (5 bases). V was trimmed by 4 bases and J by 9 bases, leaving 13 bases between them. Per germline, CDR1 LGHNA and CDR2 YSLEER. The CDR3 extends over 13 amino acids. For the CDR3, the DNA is TGCGCCAGCAGCCCAGCCAGCGGTGCTGAGCAGTTCTTC. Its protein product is CASSPASGAEQFF.

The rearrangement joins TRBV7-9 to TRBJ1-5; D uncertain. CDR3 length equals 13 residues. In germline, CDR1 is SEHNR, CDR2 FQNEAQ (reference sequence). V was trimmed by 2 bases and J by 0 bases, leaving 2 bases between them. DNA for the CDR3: TGTGCCAGCAGCTTAAATAGCAATCAGCCCCAGCATTTT. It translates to CASSLNSNQPQHF.

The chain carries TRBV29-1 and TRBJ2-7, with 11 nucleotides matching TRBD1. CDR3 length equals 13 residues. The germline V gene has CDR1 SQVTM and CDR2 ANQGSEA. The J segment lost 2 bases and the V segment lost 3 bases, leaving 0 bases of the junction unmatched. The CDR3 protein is CSVEGQGAYEQYF. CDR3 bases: TGCAGCGTTGAGGGACAGGGGGCCTACGAGCAGTACTTC.

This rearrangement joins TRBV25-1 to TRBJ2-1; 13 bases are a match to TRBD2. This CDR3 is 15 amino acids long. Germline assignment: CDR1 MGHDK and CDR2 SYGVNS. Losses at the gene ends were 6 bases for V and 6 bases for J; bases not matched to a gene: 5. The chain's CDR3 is CASRGTSGISNEQFF. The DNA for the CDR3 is TGTGCCAGCAGGGGGACTAGCGGGATTTCCAATGAGCAGTTCTTC. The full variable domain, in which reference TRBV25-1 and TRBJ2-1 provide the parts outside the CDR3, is EADIYQTPRYLVIGTGKKITLECSQTMGHDKMYWYQQDPGMELHLIHYSYGVNSTEKGDLSSESTVSRIRTEHFPLTLESARPSHTSQYLCASRGTSGISNEQFFGPGTRLTVL.

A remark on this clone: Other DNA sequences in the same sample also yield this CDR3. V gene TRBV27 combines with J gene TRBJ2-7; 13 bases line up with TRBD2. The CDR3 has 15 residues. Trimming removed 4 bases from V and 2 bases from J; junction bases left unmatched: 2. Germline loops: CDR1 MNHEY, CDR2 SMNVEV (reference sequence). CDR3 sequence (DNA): TGTGCCAGCAGTTGGGGGACTAGCGGGGCCTACGAGCAGTACTTC. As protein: CASSWGTSGAYEQYF.

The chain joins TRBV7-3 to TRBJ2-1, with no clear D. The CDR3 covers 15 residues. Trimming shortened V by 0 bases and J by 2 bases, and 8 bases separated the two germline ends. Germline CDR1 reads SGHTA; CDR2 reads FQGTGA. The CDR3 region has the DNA TGTGCCAGCAGCTTAACGGGCGACCCCTACAATGAGCAGTTCTTC. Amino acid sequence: CASSLTGDPYNEQFF.

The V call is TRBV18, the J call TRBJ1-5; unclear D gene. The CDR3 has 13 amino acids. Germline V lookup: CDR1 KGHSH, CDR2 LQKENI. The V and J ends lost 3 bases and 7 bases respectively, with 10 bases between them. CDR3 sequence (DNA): TGTGCCAGCTCACCCGGTAACAGACAGCCCCAGCATTTT. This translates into CASSPGNRQPQHF.